This T cell receptor beta chain was retrieved from a study of T cells in Graves' hyperthyroidism and ophthalmopathy. Germline values: CDR1 MNHEY, CDR2 SMNVEV (reference sequence). J was trimmed by 5 bases and V by 1 base; bases with no gene match: 12. CDR3 length: 19 residues. Template material for amplifying TCR beta CDR3 regions consisted of RNA transcripts. The TCR CDR3 was amplified in a first-round RT-PCR using the HTBI primer set. TCRdb re-analysed the multiplex PCR reads in MiXCR, keeping a single row per CDR3 protein. The sample has 500,000 to 800,000 distinct CDR3 sequences, about 14% seen once; the top ten hold 12%.

The sequencing input was blood. The receptor was isolated from a woman aged 45-59 years with Graves' ophthalmopathy. This chain uses TRBV27 with TRBJ2-1, with 12 nucleotides matching TRBD1. The CDR3 DNA follows: TGTGCCAGCAGTTTATATGGGGGTCTGGGACAGGGGGCAAACAATGAGCAGTTCTTC. Translation gives CASSLYGGLGQGANNEQFF.